The 21 T cell receptor beta chains in this list originate from one sample, sequenced in a study of T-cell reconstitution after alpha-beta-depleted transplantation in children. The library targeted TCRbeta and was prepared with unique molecular identifiers. Via MiXCR, TCRdb re-called the PCR reads, giving one row per CDR3 protein. The repertoire consists of over 150,000 distinct CDR3 sequences, with 6.5% to 7.5% occurring once and the leading ten covering roughly 3%. The sequencing used PBMCs from the stem cell graft donor, collected from the stem cell graft. The receptors originated from a human donor who donated a stem cell graft to a child with Wiskott-Aldrich syndrome.

The chain uses TRBV5-1 and TRBJ1-6, with TRBD1 matching over 7 bases. This CDR3 comprises 15 residues. The V gene's germline CDR1 is SGHRS and CDR2 YFSETQ. V trimming: 0 bases; J trimming: 5 bases; junction bases outside the gene matches: 2. CDR3 loop: CASSLEGANNSPLHF. The CDR3 DNA is TGCGCCAGCAGCTTGGAGGGGGCTAATAATTCACCCCTCCACTTT.

The table lists this clonotype with a few counts. V and J are TRBV5-5 and TRBJ2-7; the D gene could be TRBD1 or TRBD2 (5 bases each). CDR3 length equals 15 residues. Germline lookup yields CDR1 SGHKS and CDR2 YYEKEE (reference sequence). V lost 4 bases and J 2 bases, leaving 16 bases between the germline ends. CDR3 loop: CASSTFGTLAYEQYF. CDR3 in DNA: TGTGCCAGCAGCACCTTCGGGACGTTAGCCTACGAGCAGTACTTC.

This clonotype was seen repeatedly, ten times or more. The rearrangement links TRBV11-2 to TRBJ1-5; D gene ambiguous. Trimming removed 0 bases from V and 8 bases from J, with 17 bases in between. There are 16 residues in the CDR3. Germline lookup yields CDR1 SGHAT and CDR2 FQNNGV. CDR3 sequence (DNA): TGTGCCAGCAGCTTAGATCATCCGGGGAAGACGGAGCCCCAGCATTTT. Amino acid sequence: CASSLDHPGKTEPQHF.

The table lists this clonotype with many counts. This chain joins TRBV19 and TRBJ1-2, with D unclear. This CDR3 comprises 12 residues. Trimming cost V 8 bases and J 3 bases, with 10 bases left between them. The germline V gene has CDR1 LNHDA and CDR2 SQIVND (reference sequence). The CDR3 loop is CASRSQYYGYTF. The CDR3 coding sequence is TGTGCCAGTCGTTCCCAGTACTATGGCTACACCTTC.

This clonotype has more than one count but fewer than ten. V usage is TRBV6-1 and J usage is TRBJ2-1; 9 bases agree with TRBD2. This CDR3 has 15 amino acids. Germline CDR1 MNHNS, CDR2 SASEGT. Unmatched junction bases numbered 9, after V lost 6 bases and J lost 6 bases. For the CDR3, the DNA is TGTGCCAGCAGGAGTCCGGGACTAGCTTTCAATGAGCAGTTCTTC. It specifies CASRSPGLAFNEQFF.

This clonotype showed up many times. The chain uses TRBV5-1 and TRBJ2-7; 10 bases map to TRBD1. V trimming: 0 bases; J trimming: 6 bases; junction bases outside the gene matches: 9. The CDR3 spans 16 residues. From germline, CDR1 is SGHRS and CDR2 YFSETQ. CDR3 in amino acids: CASSLATGTGVSEQYF. CDR3 bases: TGCGCCAGCAGCTTGGCAACAGGGACAGGGGTGAGCGAGCAGTACTTC.

V usage is TRBV10-3 and J usage is TRBJ1-1; TRBD1 agrees at 8 bases. Unmatched junction bases numbered 8, after V lost 7 bases and J lost 4 bases. Germline V lookup: CDR1 ENHRY, CDR2 SYGVKD. CDR3 length: 14 residues. The CDR3 DNA reads TGTGCCATCACCGCGACAGGGGTGGTCACTGAAGCTTTCTTT. Residues: CAITATGVVTEAFF.

V gene TRBV20-1 combines with J gene TRBJ2-1; D possibly matches TRBD1 or TRBD2 (6 bases each). Deletions cut 1 base from V and 7 bases from J, with 14 bases between. In germline, CDR1 is DFQATT, CDR2 SNEGSKA (reference sequence). This CDR3 region has 14 residues. CDR3 protein: CSARGGAGWNEQFF. DNA of the CDR3: TGCAGTGCTAGAGGGGGGGCAGGGTGGAATGAGCAGTTCTTC.

This clonotype was counted ten times or more. J is TRBJ2-2 and V is TRBV6-2 or TRBV6-3; 7 bases line up with TRBD1. The trim removed 4 bases at V and 0 bases at J, leaving 5 bases unmatched. CDR3 size: 16 residues. CDR1 is MNHEY and CDR2 is SVGEGT in the germline V gene. The CDR3 nucleotides are TGTGCCAGCAGTTCTACCGGGACAGCGAACACCGGGGAGCTGTTTTTT. Its protein is CASSSTGTANTGELFF.

This clonotype occurred many times. The chain joins TRBV29-1 to TRBJ1-5; D call uncertain. Per the germline V gene, CDR1 is SQVTM and CDR2 is ANQGSEA. The CDR3 spans 13 residues. Trimming pared 1 base from V and 4 bases from J, leaving 8 bases between. CDR3 nucleotides: TGCAGCGTTGAAGTCTCGGGGAATCAGCCCCAGCATTTT. Amino acids: CSVEVSGNQPQHF.

This clonotype was detected many times. The chain has TRBV5-1 and TRBJ2-7; D possibly corresponds to TRBD2 (5 bases). The CDR3 spans 14 residues. V was cut by 0 bases and J by 4 bases, with 11 bases left in between. Per the germline V gene, CDR1 is SGHRS and CDR2 is YFSETQ. The CDR3 protein is CASSLGGETYEQYF. The CDR3 DNA is TGCGCCAGCAGCTTGGGGGGAGAAACTTACGAGCAGTACTTC.

This clonotype was counted ten times or more. The genes are TRBV5-1 and TRBJ1-1; 7 bases agree with TRBD1. The CDR3 spans 14 residues. The germline CDR1 and CDR2 sequences are SGHRS and YFSETQ. After removal of 1 base from V and 6 bases from J, the junction contained 6 bases not matched to a gene. The DNA for the CDR3 is TGCGCCAGCAGCTTGAGGCCAGGGGGTCCTGAAGCTTTCTTT. Protein product: CASSLRPGGPEAFF. The full variable domain, rest sourced from reference TRBV5-1 and TRBJ1-1, is KAGVTQTPRYLIKTRGQQVTLSCSPISGHRSVSWYQQTPGQGLQFLFEYFSETQRNKGNFPGRFSGRQFSNSRSEMNVSTLELGDSALYLCASSLRPGGPEAFFGQGTRLTVV.

Ten or more counts support this clonotype. V and J are TRBV20-1 and TRBJ2-7; 12 positions agree with TRBD2. CDR1 DFQATT and CDR2 SNEGSKA come from the germline V gene (reference sequence). V lost 4 bases to trimming and J lost 5 bases; unmatched junction nucleotides: 12. The CDR3 has 16 residues. CDR3 DNA sequence: TGCAGTGCTATCCGACTAGCGGGAGTAGGTCGCAACGAGCAGTACTTC. It specifies CSAIRLAGVGRNEQYF.

This clonotype was seen many times. V usage is TRBV4-1 and J usage is TRBJ1-4; 7 positions match TRBD1. The CDR3 spans 16 residues. CDR1 and CDR2 from the germline V gene are MGHRA and YSYEKL. J gave up 0 bases and V 3 bases, and 4 bases lay outside the gene matches. The CDR3 DNA is TGCGCCAGCAGCCAGCCAACAGGGGCAACTAATGAAAAACTGTTTTTT. Translated: CASSQPTGATNEKLFF.

This clonotype was seen many times. J is TRBJ2-2 and V is TRBV20-1; D is unresolved. Germline-derived CDR1 and CDR2 are DFQATT and SNEGSKA (reference sequence). The ends were cut back, 3 bases at V and 7 bases at J, with 3 bases in the middle. CDR3 length: 10 residues. The CDR3 nucleotides are TGCAGTGCTAGTAACGGGGAGCTGTTTTTT. Translated: CSASNGELFF.

As regards this clonotype: Possible read error: a much larger clone is one base away. The chain couples TRBV24-1 to TRBJ2-1; 9 bases line up with TRBD1. There are 15 residues in the CDR3. J lost 9 bases, V lost 7 bases, and 12 bases had no gene match. In germline, CDR1 is KGHDR, CDR2 SFDVKD. The CDR3 coding sequence is TGTGCCACCAGGCCTGCAGGGACAGGGTCCAGTGAGCAGTTCTTC. It codes for CATRPAGTGSSEQFF.

This clonotype came up many times. CDR3 coding DNA: TGTGCCAGCAGCGAACGTACGGGAGGAGACACAGATACGCAGTATTTT. This gives the protein CASSERTGGDTDTQYF. The chain joins TRBV21-1 to TRBJ2-3; the table's TRBD2 call for D was not verified on the DNA. TRBV21-1 is annotated as a pseudogene. CDR3 length: 16 amino acids.

The sample holds many counts of this clonotype. The chain employs TRBV15 and TRBJ2-1, with D perhaps matching TRBD2 (5 bases). Germline V lookup: CDR1 LNHNV, CDR2 YYDKDF (reference sequence). The CDR3 length is 16 residues. Trimming left V 1 base short and J 0 bases short, with 10 bases between. This CDR3 reads CATSRGRGDSYNEQFF. The CDR3, as DNA: TGTGCCACCAGCAGAGGACGGGGAGACTCCTACAATGAGCAGTTCTTC.

This clonotype was observed many times. The J gene is TRBJ2-3, the V gene TRBV24-1; 7 bases match TRBD2. With 3 bases clipped from V and 2 bases from J, the junction kept 1 base outside the gene matches. The germline CDR1 and CDR2 sequences are KGHDR and SFDVKD. This CDR3 region has 14 residues. CDR3 in DNA: TGTGCCACCAGTGATGGGGACTACACAGATACGCAGTATTTT. Protein product: CATSDGDYTDTQYF.

This clonotype has just a few counts. The genes are TRBV7-9 and TRBJ1-6; D gene unclear. Germline CDR1 reads SEHNR; CDR2 reads FQNEAQ (reference sequence). CDR3 length: 14 residues. V was pared by 1 base and J by 4 bases, with 5 bases between. Written as DNA, the CDR3 is TGTGCCAGCAGCTTAGAACAGTATAATTCACCCCTCCACTTT. Translation gives CASSLEQYNSPLHF.

This clonotype has ten or more counts. V usage is TRBV25-1 and J usage is TRBJ1-1; the match to TRBD1 covers 10 bases. Per germline, CDR1 MGHDK and CDR2 SYGVNS. The CDR3 loop spans 15 amino acids. Trimming at V came to 3 bases and at J to 3 bases, leaving 4 bases not matched to a gene. The CDR3 nucleotides are TGTGCCAGCAGTGACCCCGGGACAGGGGACACTGAAGCTTTCTTT. This translates into CASSDPGTGDTEAFF.